This T cell receptor (beta chain) comes out of a study of blood T cell repertoires in COVID-19. Study in general: COVID-19 samples, acute and convalescent, were from the United States, Italy and Spain.

The repertoire was sequenced with immunoSEQ multiplex PCR; TCRdb's copy has only in-frame clones and lacks some. The data contain about 230,000 clones, 88% of them singletons. The V gene's germline CDR1 is SGHVS and CDR2 FNYEAQ. The trim removed 1 base at V and 7 bases at J, leaving 7 bases unmatched. CDR3 length: 16 amino acids. V usage is TRBV7-6 and J usage is TRBJ2-1; TRBD2 matches 10 bases. Sequences were obtained from PBMCs or T cells enriched from blood (not recorded which). This receptor was identified in a woman in her 30s who had been exposed to COVID-19. CDR3 bases: TGTGCCAGCAGCTTAGATGGGCTAGCGGGAGTGAATGAGCAGTTCTTC. This encodes CASSLDGLAGVNEQFF.